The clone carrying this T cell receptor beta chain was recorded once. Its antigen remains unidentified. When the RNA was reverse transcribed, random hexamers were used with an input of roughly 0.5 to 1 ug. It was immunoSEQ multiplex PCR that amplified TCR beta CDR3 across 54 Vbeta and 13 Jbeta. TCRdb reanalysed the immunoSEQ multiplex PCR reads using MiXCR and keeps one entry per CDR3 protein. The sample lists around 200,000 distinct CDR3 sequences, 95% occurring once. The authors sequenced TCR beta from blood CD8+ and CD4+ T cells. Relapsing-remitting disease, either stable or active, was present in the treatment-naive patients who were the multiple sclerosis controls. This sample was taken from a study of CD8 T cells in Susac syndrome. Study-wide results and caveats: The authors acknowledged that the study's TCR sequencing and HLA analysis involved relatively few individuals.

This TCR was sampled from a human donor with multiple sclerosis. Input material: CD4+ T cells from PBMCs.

CDR3 nucleotide sequence: TGTGCCAGCTCACCGGACGGTTCCTACGAGCAGTACTTC. Translated, it gives CASSPDGSYEQYF. This chain joins TRBV18 and TRBJ2-7; unclear D gene. V lost 3 bases and J lost 1, with 7 bases in between. The CDR3 spans 13 residues. Germline CDR1 is KGHSH and CDR2 is LQKENI.